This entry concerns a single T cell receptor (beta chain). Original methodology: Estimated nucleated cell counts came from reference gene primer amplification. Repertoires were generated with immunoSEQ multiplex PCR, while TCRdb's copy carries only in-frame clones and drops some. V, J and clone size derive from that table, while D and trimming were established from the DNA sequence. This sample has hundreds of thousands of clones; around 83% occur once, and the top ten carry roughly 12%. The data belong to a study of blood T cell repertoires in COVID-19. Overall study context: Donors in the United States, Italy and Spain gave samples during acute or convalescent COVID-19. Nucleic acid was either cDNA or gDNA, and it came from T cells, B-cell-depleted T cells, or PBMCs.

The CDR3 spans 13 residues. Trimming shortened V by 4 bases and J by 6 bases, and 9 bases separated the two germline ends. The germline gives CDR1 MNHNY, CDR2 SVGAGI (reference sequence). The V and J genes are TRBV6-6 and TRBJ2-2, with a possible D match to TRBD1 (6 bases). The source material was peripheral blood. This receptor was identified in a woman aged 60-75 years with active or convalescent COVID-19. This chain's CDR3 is CASSSGVAGELFF. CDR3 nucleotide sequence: TGTGCCAGCAGTTCAGGGGTGGCCGGGGAGCTGTTTTTT.